This TCR beta chain was identified in a study of blood T cell repertoires in COVID-19. This clone was detected only once. Clones were read by immunoSEQ multiplex PCR, and TCRdb kept only the in-frame ones, dropping some. This sample yields about 150,000 clones, of which 75% to 80% are seen a single time; around 1.7% belongs to the top ten. The germline CDR1 and CDR2 sequences are MNHEY and SMNVEV (reference sequence). V was clipped by 2 bases and J by 2 bases; unmatched bases: 18. The CDR3 loop spans 19 amino acids. The sample comprised peripheral blood. V usage is TRBV27 and J usage is TRBJ2-7, with 7 bases fitting TRBD1. The receptor's source is an elderly man with acute or convalescent COVID-19. The CDR3 reads CASSLPPDLRDSRPYEQYV. In DNA, the CDR3 is TGTGCCAGCAGTTTACCGCCTGACCTCCGGGACAGCCGACCCTACGAGCAGTACGTC.